Shown below are 27 T cell receptor beta chains from a single sample sequenced in a study of a mutant IDH1 vaccine in newly diagnosed glioma. The antigens of these receptors remain unknown. As to time point: week 5, during vaccination. One vaccine dose held 300 ug of mutant IDH1 20-mer peptide and came with topical imiquimod. The protocol was immunoSEQ multiplex PCR, while the TCRdb copy is restricted to in-frame clones and leaves out a portion. The sample has about 50,000 clones, about 77% seen once. Here the sequenced sample was PBMCs, taken from a glioma patient whose treatment included an IDH1 peptide vaccine. These receptors were collected from a man over 45 with glioma.

This clone was found a few times. The V gene is TRBV25-1, the J gene TRBJ2-7; TRBD2 aligns across 7 bases. CDR1 MGHDK and CDR2 SYGVNS come from the germline V gene. V shed 6 bases, J shed 0 bases, and the junction held 2 bases outside the gene matches. The CDR3 has 13 residues. This CDR3 is CASSPGGSYEQYF. Here the CDR3 DNA reads TGTGCCAGCAGCCCGGGGGGCTCCTACGAGCAGTACTTC.

In this sample, this clone turned up once. The chain employs TRBV11-2 and TRBJ1-3; TRBD1 is a possible D gene (5 bases). V gave up 5 bases and J gave up 8 bases, with 10 bases separating them. The CDR3 loop spans 12 amino acids. Germline CDR1 reads SGHAT; CDR2 reads FQNNGV. The CDR3 DNA follows: TGTGCCAGCAGCCACCTCAGGGACACCATATATTTT. It specifies CASSHLRDTIYF.

This clone was detected a few times. The V and J genes are TRBV19 and TRBJ2-7; 8 nucleotides line up with TRBD1. This CDR3 spans 13 amino acids. Germline V lookup: CDR1 LNHDA, CDR2 SQIVND (reference sequence). V gave up 2 bases and J gave up 6 bases; unmatched junction bases: 3. The CDR3: CASSILQGGEQYF. The CDR3 DNA reads as TGTGCCAGTAGTATACTACAGGGGGGCGAGCAGTACTTC. Based on the CDR3 plus reference TRBV19 and TRBJ2-7, the full variable domain is DGGITQSPKYLFRKEGQNVTLSCEQNLNHDAMYWYRQDPGQGLRLIYYSQIVNDFQKGDIAEGYSVSREKKESFPLTVTSAQKNPTAFYLCASSILQGGEQYFGPGTRLTVT.

Here the CDR3 reads CASSLTATNEKLFF. In DNA, the CDR3 is TGCGCCAGCAGCTTGACCGCAACTAATGAAAAACTGTTTTTT. The chain combines TRBV5-1 with TRBJ1-4; D remains ambiguous. Trimming left V 1 base short and J 0 bases short, with 4 bases between. This CDR3 has 14 amino acids. CDR1 and CDR2 (germline): SGHRS, YFSETQ.

In its sample, this clone was seen a few times. This chain uses TRBV14 with TRBJ1-2, with D uncertain. Per germline, CDR1 SGHDN and CDR2 FVKESK. V was shortened by 3 bases and J by 8 bases, with 13 bases between the two germline ends. The CDR3 loop spans 13 amino acids. CDR3 in amino acids: CASSQQSGGGYTF. The DNA of the CDR3 is TGTGCCAGCAGCCAGCAAAGCGGAGGCGGCTACACCTTC.

The chain couples TRBV5-6 to TRBJ2-7; tentatively, D is TRBD1 (5 bases). Trimming took 4 bases from V and 4 from J, leaving 12 bases between them. Germline V gene lookup returns CDR1 SGHDT and CDR2 YYEEEE. CDR3 length equals 13 residues. The CDR3 protein is CASSPDTSYEQYF. CDR3 in DNA: TGTGCCAGCAGCCCGGACACCAGTTACGAGCAGTACTTC.

The chain is built from TRBV29-1 and TRBJ1-4; D gene uncertain. Germline V lookup: CDR1 SQVTM, CDR2 ANQGSEA. V lost 4 bases and J lost 0, with 9 bases in between. The CDR3 contains 14 residues. The CDR3 DNA sequence: TGCAGCGTTGCATGGACCGCAACTAATGAAAAACTGTTTTTT. Protein product: CSVAWTATNEKLFF.

V is TRBV30 and J is TRBJ2-5; TRBD1 matches at 7 bases. The J segment lost 2 bases and the V segment lost 2 bases, leaving 11 bases of the junction unmatched. CDR1 GTSNPN and CDR2 SVGIG come from the germline V gene (reference sequence). The CDR3 length is 16 residues. The CDR3 DNA follows: TGTGCCTGGAGTAAAAATGTCGGGACAGTTCAAGAGACCCAGTACTTC. As protein: CAWSKNVGTVQETQYF.

V and J are TRBV4-1 and TRBJ1-1; 8 bases are a match to TRBD1. The germline V gene has CDR1 MGHRA and CDR2 YSYEKL. The CDR3 is 15 residues long. The junction had 6 bases not matched to a gene; V was cut back by 3 bases and J by 3 bases. CDR3 coding DNA: TGCGCCAGCAGCCAGAGGGTACAGGGGGACACTGAAGCTTTCTTT. It encodes CASSQRVQGDTEAFF.

This chain links TRBV19 with TRBJ2-7; 9 nucleotides line up with TRBD1. Germline V gives CDR1 LNHDA, CDR2 SQIVND (reference sequence). V dropped 5 bases and J dropped 5; count of bases not matched to a gene: 10. The CDR3 consists of 15 residues. This CDR3 reads CASSPLGTGMNEQYF. The CDR3, as DNA: TGTGCCAGTAGTCCTCTCGGGACAGGGATGAACGAGCAGTACTTC.

V is TRBV28 and J is TRBJ1-4; unclear D gene. The V end was cut by 8 bases, the J end by 8 bases, with 27 bases between. Germline V CDR1 and CDR2: MDHEN, SYDVKM. This CDR3 has 17 amino acids. CDR3 sequence: CASLSSPEVGSREKLFF. The CDR3 DNA is TGTGCCAGCCTGTCGTCCCCGGAGGTGGGGTCCCGAGAAAAACTGTTTTTT.

The CDR3, as DNA: TGTGCCAGCCAGATCGGGACAGGGGCGGATCAGCCCCAGCATTTT. It yields the protein CASQIGTGADQPQHF. The chain joins TRBV5-4 to TRBJ1-5; TRBD1 aligns across 10 bases. Germline-derived CDR1 and CDR2 are SGHNT and YYREEE (reference sequence). Trimming at V came to 7 bases and at J to 5 bases, leaving 9 bases not matched to a gene. The CDR3 extends over 15 amino acids.

CDR3 sequence: CASSSGSNQPQHF. CDR3 in DNA: TGCGCCAGCAGTTCCGGGAGCAATCAGCCCCAGCATTTT. This chain links TRBV5-1 with TRBJ1-5; no clear D. This CDR3 contains 13 residues. The V end was cut by 5 bases, the J end by 1 base, with 7 bases between. Germline CDR1 and CDR2: SGHRS and YFSETQ.

The gene calls are TRBV6-1 and TRBJ2-7, with TRBD1 as a possible D gene (5 bases). Germline loops: CDR1 MNHNS, CDR2 SASEGT. The CDR3 length is 16 residues. V lost 2 bases, J lost 0 bases, and 14 bases lay in between. CDR3 protein: CASSEISQAFSYEQYF. The CDR3 nucleotides read TGTGCCAGCAGTGAAATCTCACAGGCATTCTCCTACGAGCAGTACTTC.

This clone was detected only once. The CDR3 region is CASSSRQGGYEQYF. CDR3 DNA sequence: TGCGCCAGCAGCTCCAGACAGGGGGGCTACGAGCAGTACTTC. The V and J genes are TRBV5-1 and TRBJ2-7; 9 bases are shared with TRBD1. Unmatched junction bases numbered 4, after V lost 3 bases and J lost 3 bases. CDR3 length: 14 amino acids. Looked up from germline, CDR1 is SGHRS and CDR2 is YFSETQ.

This chain joins TRBV19 and TRBJ2-5; 8 nucleotides line up with TRBD2. The junction had 3 bases not matched to a gene; V was cut back by 5 bases and J by 4 bases. Per germline, CDR1 LNHDA and CDR2 SQIVND (reference sequence). The CDR3 extends over 13 amino acids. Written as DNA, the CDR3 is TGTGCCAGTAGTTCTGGACTAGCAGAGACCCAGTACTTC. Its protein is CASSSGLAETQYF.

J is TRBJ2-1 and V is TRBV5-1; possible D gene TRBD2, 6 bases. V was shortened by 0 bases and J by 3 bases, with 13 bases between the two germline ends. This CDR3 has 16 amino acids. Germline V gene lookup returns CDR1 SGHRS and CDR2 YFSETQ. CDR3 nucleotide sequence: TGCGCCAGCAGCTTGGAGGGACTGGAGGTCTACAATGAGCAGTTCTTC. It is translated as CASSLEGLEVYNEQFF.

The chain combines TRBV10-1 with TRBJ2-2, with D perhaps TRBD2 (6 bases). Germline assignment: CDR1 WNHNN and CDR2 SYGVQD (reference sequence). This CDR3 is built from 14 residues. The V gene lost 5 bases and the J gene lost 4 bases, with 11 bases spanning the gap. The CDR3 loop is CASSRRVPTGELFF. CDR3 nucleotides: TGCGCCAGCAGTAGGAGGGTCCCCACCGGGGAGCTGTTTTTT.

The chain has TRBV15 and TRBJ2-7; D is undetermined. CDR3 length equals 14 residues. Between the trimmed V and J ends, which lost 5 bases and 5 bases, there was a span of 16 bases. Germline V gene lookup returns CDR1 LNHNV and CDR2 YYDKDF (reference sequence). CDR3 nucleotides: TGTGCCACCAGCGGTGGGAATAGTCCCCACGAGCAGTACTTC. This translates into CATSGGNSPHEQYF.

The rearrangement links TRBV7-2 to TRBJ2-7; D is perhaps TRBD1 (5 bases). The CDR3 contains 16 residues. With 1 base removed from V and 0 bases from J, the gap between germline ends came to 13 bases. Per germline, CDR1 SGHTA and CDR2 FQGNSA. CDR3 sequence reads: CASSLGYATDSYEQYF. The CDR3 coding sequence is TGTGCCAGCAGCTTAGGGTACGCGACAGACTCCTACGAGCAGTACTTC.

This chain joins TRBV28 and TRBJ2-3; no firm D call. The V end was cut by 5 bases, the J end by 0 bases, with 12 bases between. The CDR3 loop spans 15 amino acids. Germline CDR1 is MDHEN and CDR2 is SYDVKM. CDR3 sequence reads: CASSARKLSTDTQYF. For the CDR3, the DNA is TGTGCCAGCAGTGCAAGAAAACTCAGCACAGATACGCAGTATTTT.

The chain combines TRBV5-5 with TRBJ1-3, with a possible D match to TRBD1 (6 bases). Germline CDR1 and CDR2: SGHKS and YYEKEE (reference sequence). Deletions cut 5 bases from V and 8 bases from J, with 17 bases between. CDR3 length: 14 residues. Here the CDR3 reads CASSFEQGSHTIYF. Written as DNA, the CDR3 is TGTGCCAGCAGTTTTGAGCAGGGGTCGCACACCATATATTTT. Variable domain in full (rest from reference TRBV5-5 and TRBJ1-3): DAGVTQSPTHLIKTRGQQVTLRCSPISGHKSVSWYQQVLGQGPQFIFQYYEKEERGRGNFPDRFSARQFPNYSSELNVNALLLGDSALYLCASSFEQGSHTIYFGEGSWLTVV.

This sequence joins TRBV19 and TRBJ1-1, with 9 nucleotides matching TRBD1. This CDR3 has 16 amino acids. Germline values: CDR1 LNHDA, CDR2 SQIVND (reference sequence). The ends lost 5 bases at V and 5 bases at J; junction bases unmatched: 12. Written as DNA, the CDR3 is TGTGCCAGTAGTGTTTTACAGGGGGCGGGAGATACTGAAGCTTTCTTT. Its protein is CASSVLQGAGDTEAFF.

The gene calls are TRBV30 and TRBJ2-7; 7 nucleotides match TRBD2. V was pared by 0 bases and J by 5 bases, with 4 bases of the junction left unmatched. CDR1 and CDR2 (germline): GTSNPN, SVGIG (reference sequence). The CDR3 consists of 13 residues. The CDR3 loop reads CAWSVSAGDEQYF. CDR3 nucleotides: TGTGCCTGGAGTGTATCGGCGGGGGACGAGCAGTACTTC.

The J gene is TRBJ2-1, the V gene TRBV30, with 13 bases lining up with TRBD2. CDR1 and CDR2 from the germline V gene are GTSNPN and SVGIG (reference sequence). The V segment lost 2 bases and the J segment 11 bases; nucleotides outside the gene matches: 6. The CDR3 length is 14 residues. CDR3 DNA sequence: TGTGCCTGGAGTTCCCCGGGACTAGCGGGGAAGCAGTTCTTC. Protein product: CAWSSPGLAGKQFF. The complete variable domain, with remaining parts taken from reference TRBV30 and TRBJ2-1, reads SQTIHQWPATLVQPVGSPLSLECTVEGTSNPNLYWYRQAAGRGLQLLFYSVGIGQISSEVPQNLSASRPQDRQFILSSKKLLLSDSGFYLCAWSSPGLAGKQFFGPGTRLTVL.

The J gene is TRBJ2-1, the V gene TRBV4-1, with D perhaps TRBD2 (7 bases). Germline loops: CDR1 MGHRA, CDR2 YSYEKL. The V and J ends lost 1 base and 8 bases respectively, with 15 bases between them. CDR3 length equals 15 residues. CDR3 loop: CASSQGAGAGDEQFF. In nucleotides, the CDR3 is TGCGCCAGCAGCCAAGGGGCGGGGGCGGGAGATGAGCAGTTCTTC.

In this sample, this clone turned up a few times. The chain combines TRBV7-8 with TRBJ1-2; D is undetermined. CDR3 length equals 14 residues. The V and J ends lost 0 bases and 4 bases respectively, with 9 bases between them. Germline lookup yields CDR1 SGHVS and CDR2 FQNEAQ. The CDR3 coding sequence is TGTGCCAGCAGCTTAGCCACAGTGGGCTATGGCTACACCTTC. Its translation: CASSLATVGYGYTF.